This TCR beta chain was retrieved from a study of OX40 agonist ivuxolimab in advanced cancers. About the full investigation: Ivuxolimab was a fully human IgG2 agonistic monoclonal antibody targeting the costimulatory receptor OX40 (CD134). Intravenous ivuxolimab was administered to patients every 2 weeks at six dose levels: 0.01, 0.1, 0.3, 1.5, 3 and 10 mg/kg. Of the approximately 50 dose-escalation patients, hepatocellular carcinoma was present in about 20, melanoma in some 15, renal cell carcinoma in 9 and head and neck cancer in 9. In the dose-escalation cohort, nearly 85% of patients were male, and the mean age was 60 years with a range of roughly 20 to 79. Prior anti-PD-1, anti-PD-L1 or anti-CTLA-4 therapy was permitted, and checkpoint inhibitors had been received by around 40% of dose-escalation patients. Three dose-escalation patients achieved partial responses, one with hepatocellular carcinoma and two with cutaneous melanoma. The point of sequencing TCRbeta in the periphery was to test whether ivuxolimab changed TCR sequence diversity and drove clonal T-cell expansion. The monotherapy dose-escalation portion (N ≈ 52 patients) of the phase I ivuxolimab trial is reported in the paper. General conclusions and limits of the study: Which antigens the clonally expanded peripheral T cells were specific for was not determined. At doses of 0.1 to 3.0 mg/kg, clonal expansion of both CD4+ and CD8+ blood T cells was observed from baseline to week 6. After ivuxolimab, expanded clones were on average more numerous among CD8+ T cells than among CD4+ T cells. Low levels of normalized T-cell clonal expansion were also shown by some nonresponding patients. In partial responders in the 0.1-3.0 mg/kg groups, normalized peripheral clonal expansion was found to be among the lowest, especially among CD8+ T cells.

For sequencing of the TCRbeta CDR3 region, genomic DNA was extracted from the sorted cells. The immunoSEQ Assay was used to sequence the TCRbeta CDR3 regions. This is the immuneACCESS table as TCRdb keeps it, with only in-frame sequences that have V and J called. A part of the clones is gone; compared with another copy, unresolved V genes explain less than half, and the rest is unexplained. For this sample there are roughly 84,000 clones; 81% appear just once. Roughly 4.9% of the sample is in the top ten clones. The trial excluded patients who had a history of autoimmune disease or who were on systemic immunosuppression. Peripheral blood for TCR sequencing was collected from all dose cohorts at baseline, on cycle 4 day 1, and on cycle 7 day 1. The samples were taken from a phase I, first-in-human, multicenter, open-label dose-escalation trial of ivuxolimab. Adults with locally advanced or metastatic melanoma, renal cell, hepatocellular, or head and neck squamous cell carcinoma were enrolled in the trial. Before TCR sequencing, CD4+ and CD8+ T cells were separately sorted from peripheral blood.

A remark on this clone: Its antigen target is currently unknown. One base away there is no much larger clone; base qualities are not given.

CDR1 and CDR2, per the germline V gene, are SNHLY and FYNNEI. V lost 5 bases and J lost 2 bases, and the count of bases not matched to a germline gene is 1. The CDR3 runs 13 amino acids, cysteine and phenylalanine included. The sequence is cut down to CDR3 DNA, 39 bases in frame from base 1. Here the chain combines TRBV2 and TRBJ2-5, with 8 bases in between that match TRBD1. This sequence originates from an adult with an advanced solid tumor such as melanoma, head and neck, liver or kidney cancer. The sequenced sample was CD4+ or CD8+ T cells sorted from blood, obtained in a trial of the OX40 agonist ivuxolimab. The nucleotide sequence reads as follows: TGTGCCAGCAGTAGGGACAGGCAAGAGACCCAGTACTTC. The translation is CASSRDRQETQYF.